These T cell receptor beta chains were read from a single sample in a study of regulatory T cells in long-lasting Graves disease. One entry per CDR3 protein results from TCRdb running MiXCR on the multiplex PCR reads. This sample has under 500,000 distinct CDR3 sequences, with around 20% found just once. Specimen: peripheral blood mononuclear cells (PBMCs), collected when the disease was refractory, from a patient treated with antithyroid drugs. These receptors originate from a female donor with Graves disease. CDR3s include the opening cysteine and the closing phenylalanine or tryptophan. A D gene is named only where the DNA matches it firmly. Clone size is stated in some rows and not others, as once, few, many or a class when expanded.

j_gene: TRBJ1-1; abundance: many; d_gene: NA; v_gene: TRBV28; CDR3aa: CASSELSTALNTEAFF
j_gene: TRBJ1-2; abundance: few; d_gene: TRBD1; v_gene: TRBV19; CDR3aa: CASSIDSTGYQYGYTF
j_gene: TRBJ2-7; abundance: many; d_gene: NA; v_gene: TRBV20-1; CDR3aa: CSASLAGTYEQYF
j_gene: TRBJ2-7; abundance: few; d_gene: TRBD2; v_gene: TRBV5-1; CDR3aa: CASRLWGEGEQYF
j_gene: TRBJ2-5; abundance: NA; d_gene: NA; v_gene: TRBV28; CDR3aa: CASRSAGNQETQYF
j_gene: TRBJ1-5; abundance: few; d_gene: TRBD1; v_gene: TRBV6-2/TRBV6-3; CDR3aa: CASSYPTGGKNQPQHF
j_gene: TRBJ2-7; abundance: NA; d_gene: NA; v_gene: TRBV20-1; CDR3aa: CSAGVSQSYEQYF
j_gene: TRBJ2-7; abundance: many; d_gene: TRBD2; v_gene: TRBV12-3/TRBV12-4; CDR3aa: CASRLTSGGSNEQYF
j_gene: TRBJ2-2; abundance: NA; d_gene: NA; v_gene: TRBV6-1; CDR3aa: CASSLRGRGGTGELFF
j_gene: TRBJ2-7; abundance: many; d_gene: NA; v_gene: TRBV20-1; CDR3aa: CSARTRERYEQYF
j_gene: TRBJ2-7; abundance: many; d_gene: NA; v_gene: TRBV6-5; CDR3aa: CASSYSGTSSSYEQYF
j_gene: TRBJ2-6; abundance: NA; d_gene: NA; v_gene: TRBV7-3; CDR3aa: CASSLRVAGIGANVLTF
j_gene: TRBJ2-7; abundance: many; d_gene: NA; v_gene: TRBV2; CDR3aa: CASTPGPQYEQYF